What follows is one T cell receptor (beta chain) and its context. Its antigen is unknown. CDR3 length equals 14 residues. Germline CDR1 is SNHLY and CDR2 is FYNNEI. V was trimmed by 5 bases and J by 5 bases, leaving 15 bases between them. The data were obtained in a study of T cells in narcolepsy. Study at large: Enrolled donors included narcolepsy type 1 or type 2 patients and healthy controls.

Sequencing used immunoSEQ multiplex PCR; TCRdb keeps in-frame clones, though not all of them. The sample lists roughly 30,000 clones; less than 85% were seen once. Study-level results: Healthy controls reportedly lacked the autoreactive clonotypes serially found in patients' blood. Same-patient CSF and blood CD4+ T cell clonotypes included HCRT-specific and TRIB2-specific autoreactive ones. No autoreactive T cell clone sequences appeared in some memory CD4+ repertoires.

The receptor's source is a human donor in good health. Source material: memory (CD45RA-) CD4+ T cells from blood. This chain uses TRBV2 with TRBJ2-5, with a weak D call TRBD1 (6 bases). The CDR3 DNA reads as TGTGCCAGCAGTAAGGGGGACGGGCCGGAGACCCAGTACTTC. Translating it yields CASSKGDGPETQYF. The entire variable domain, with the rest obtained from reference TRBV2 and TRBJ2-5, is as follows: EPEVTQTPSHQVTQMGQEVILRCVPISNHLYFYWYRQILGQKVEFLVSFYNNEISEKSEIFDDQFSVERPDGSNFTLKIRSTKLEDSAMYFCASSKGDGPETQYFGPGTRLLVL.